This TCR beta chain was found in a study of T cells in Graves' hyperthyroidism and ophthalmopathy. Concerning this clonotype: Its cognate antigen is unknown.

Study observations and caveats: Most thyroid clonotypes with frequency above 0.001 were detected in blood. Ophthalmopathy and stable hyperthyroidism were told apart by a 13 V-J model.

Germline loops: CDR1 MNHEY, CDR2 SVGEGT. Losses at the gene ends were 7 bases for V and 5 bases for J; bases not matched to a gene: 15. This CDR3 contains 18 residues. The cohort's ophthalmopathy patients, a group with duration under 3 months, had a Clinical Activity Score of at least 3 and a NOSPECS grade of at least 4. Patients were excluded for uncontrolled infection, other autoimmune disease, pregnancy or lactation. TCR beta CDR3 region amplification was performed from RNA transcripts. The HTBI primer set drove a first-round RT-PCR of the TCR CDR3. TCRdb re-called the multiplex PCR reads through MiXCR, storing one row per CDR3 protein. The table records some 500,000 distinct CDR3 sequences, around a quarter of them present only once.

Sequencing was done on a sample of blood. The chain couples TRBV6-2 or TRBV6-3 to TRBJ2-2, with 11 bases lining up with TRBD2. This TCR derives from a woman aged 25 to 39 with Graves' ophthalmopathy. In DNA form, the CDR3 reads TGTGCCAGCACGGTGGTAGCGGGAGGGCCGATGCGAACCGGGGAGCTGTTTTTT. This sequence encodes CASTVVAGGPMRTGELFF.